A selection of T cell receptor beta chains follows, all from one sample in a study of OX40 agonist ivuxolimab in advanced cancers. Only in-frame clones appear in the TCRdb table, and some are missing; sequencing was by immunoSEQ multiplex PCR. The sample lists 75,000 to 100,000 clones, over 75% occurring once. Material: CD4+ or CD8+ T cells sorted from blood, obtained in a trial of the OX40 agonist ivuxolimab. These receptors came from an adult with an advanced solid tumor such as melanoma, head and neck, liver or kidney cancer. Each CDR3 is given with its conserved first and last residue.

V | length | CDR3
TRBV27 | 15 | CASSFALSAKNIQYF
TRBV10-3 | 14 | CAIGVGASNTEAFF
TRBV5-6 | 16 | CASSLEGHRRDNEQFF
TRBV5-1 | 16 | CASSLDLIVPGDEQYF
TRBV30 | 14 | CAWGRQGIGNTIYF
TRBV6-1 | 15 | CASSLQGALNYGYTF
TRBV5-1 | 16 | CASSLGQGLSDTEAFF
TRBV6-1 | 12 | CAASEYQETQYF
TRBV30 | 14 | CAWSRDPVGEKLFF
TRBV2 | 13 | CASSVGLAYEQYF
TRBV11-3 | 15 | CASSDRAGPGNTIYF
TRBV11-2 | 15 | CASSLNTGRNTEAFF
TRBV5-1 | 14 | CASSLPGAHNEQFF
TRBV18 | 13 | CASSPRQQETQYF
TRBV15 | 14 | CATSRDVGQETQYF
TRBV27 | 15 | CASSPRTGRNEKLFF
TRBV6-5 | 16 | CASSYSSLAGYNEQFF
TRBV10-3 | 15 | CAISGAASGTYEQYF
TRBV7-7 | 15 | CASSLGTGSQETQYF
TRBV7-2 | 16 | CASRIAGHSSYNEQFF
TRBV5-1 | 16 | CASRALGGPSYNEQFF
TRBV6-6 | 14 | CASRPAGLSYEQYF
TRBV29-1 | 14 | CSVGNPDRGGEQYF
TRBV28 | 17 | CASSLGLDGSSYNEQFF
TRBV18 | 15 | CASSPARDLNYGYTF
TRBV5-1 | 15 | CASSLEPGGATEQYF
TRBV29-1 | 13 | CSLRTGGAYEQYF
TRBV5-1 | 14 | CASSTGTSTDTQYF
TRBV7-6 | 14 | CASSRGQSTDTQYF
TRBV19 | 15 | CASTRLAVSYNEQFF
TRBV11-2 | 13 | CASSSDRINEQFF
TRBV10-3 | 15 | CAISAQGRDTGELFF
TRBV5-4 | 13 | CASSLGQTDGYTF
TRBV27 | 13 | CASSSLRAYEQYF
TRBV2 | 12 | CASNKGDYGYTF
TRBV5-1 | 14 | CASSLGGYQETQYF
TRBV18 | 14 | CASSPGQGDYGYTF